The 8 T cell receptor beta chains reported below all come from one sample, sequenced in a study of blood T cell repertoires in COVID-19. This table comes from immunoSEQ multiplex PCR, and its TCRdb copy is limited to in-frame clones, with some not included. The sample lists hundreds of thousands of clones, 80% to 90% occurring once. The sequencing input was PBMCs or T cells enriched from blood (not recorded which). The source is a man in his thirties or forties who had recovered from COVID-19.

Here the CDR3 reads CASREQYFRTGTQPQHF. For the CDR3, the DNA is TGTGCCAGCAGGGAGCAGTACTTCCGGACAGGGACTCAGCCCCAGCATTTT. The rearrangement joins TRBV27 to TRBJ1-5; 8 bases are shared with TRBD1. Germline V gene lookup returns CDR1 MNHEY and CDR2 SMNVEV (reference sequence). CDR3 length equals 17 residues. V gave up 6 bases and J gave up 6 bases; unmatched junction bases: 16.

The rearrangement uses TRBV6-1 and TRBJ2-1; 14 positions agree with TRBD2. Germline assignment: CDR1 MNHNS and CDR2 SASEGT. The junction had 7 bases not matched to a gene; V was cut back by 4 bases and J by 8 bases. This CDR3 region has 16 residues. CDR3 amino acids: CASSAGLAGARDEQFF. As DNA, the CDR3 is TGTGCCAGCAGTGCGGGACTAGCGGGAGCGCGTGATGAGCAGTTCTTC.

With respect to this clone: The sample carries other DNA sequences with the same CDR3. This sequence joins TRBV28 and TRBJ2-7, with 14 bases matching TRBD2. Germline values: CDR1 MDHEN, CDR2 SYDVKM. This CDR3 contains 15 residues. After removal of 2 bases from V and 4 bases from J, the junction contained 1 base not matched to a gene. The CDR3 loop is CASSLGTSGSYEQYF. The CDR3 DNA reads TGTGCCAGCAGTTTAGGGACTAGCGGGAGTTACGAGCAGTACTTC.

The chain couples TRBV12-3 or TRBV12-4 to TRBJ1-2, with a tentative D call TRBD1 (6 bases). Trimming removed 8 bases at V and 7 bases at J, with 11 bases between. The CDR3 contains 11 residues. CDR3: CASASRGGYTF. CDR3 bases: TGTGCCAGCGCAAGCAGGGGTGGCTACACCTTC.

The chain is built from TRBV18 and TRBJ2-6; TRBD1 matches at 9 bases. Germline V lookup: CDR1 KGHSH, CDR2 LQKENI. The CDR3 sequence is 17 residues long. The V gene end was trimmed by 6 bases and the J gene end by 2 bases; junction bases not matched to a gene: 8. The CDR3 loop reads CASSHRDRVAGANVLTF. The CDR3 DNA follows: TGTGCCAGCTCTCACCGGGACAGGGTAGCTGGGGCCAACGTCCTGACTTTC. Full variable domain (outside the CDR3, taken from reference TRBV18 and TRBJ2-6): NAGVMQNPRHLVRRRGQEARLRCSPMKGHSHVYWYRQLPEEGLKFMVYLQKENIIDESGMPKERFSAEFPKEGPSILRIQQVVRGDSAAYFCASSHRDRVAGANVLTFGAGSRLTVL.

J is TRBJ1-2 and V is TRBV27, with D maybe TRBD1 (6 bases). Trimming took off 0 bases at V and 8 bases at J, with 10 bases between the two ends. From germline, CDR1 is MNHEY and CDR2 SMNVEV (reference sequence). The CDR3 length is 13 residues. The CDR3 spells CASSLSDRIGYTF. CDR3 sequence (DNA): TGTGCCAGCAGTTTATCCGACAGGATCGGCTACACCTTC.

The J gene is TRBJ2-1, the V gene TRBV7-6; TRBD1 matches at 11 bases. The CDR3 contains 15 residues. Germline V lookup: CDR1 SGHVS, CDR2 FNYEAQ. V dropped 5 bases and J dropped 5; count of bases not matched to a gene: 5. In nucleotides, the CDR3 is TGTGCCAGCAGCCTCGGGACAGGGGGTGACAATGAGCAGTTCTTC. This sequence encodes CASSLGTGGDNEQFF.

CDR3 amino acids: CAISKLAEEQGTQYF. The CDR3 nucleotides are TGTGCCATCAGCAAACTAGCGGAAGAACAGGGGACCCAGTACTTC. This chain joins TRBV10-3 and TRBJ2-5; 8 bases map to TRBD2. Unmatched junction bases numbered 13, after V lost 6 bases and J lost 7 bases. Looked up from germline, CDR1 is ENHRY and CDR2 is SYGVKD. The CDR3 has 15 amino acids.